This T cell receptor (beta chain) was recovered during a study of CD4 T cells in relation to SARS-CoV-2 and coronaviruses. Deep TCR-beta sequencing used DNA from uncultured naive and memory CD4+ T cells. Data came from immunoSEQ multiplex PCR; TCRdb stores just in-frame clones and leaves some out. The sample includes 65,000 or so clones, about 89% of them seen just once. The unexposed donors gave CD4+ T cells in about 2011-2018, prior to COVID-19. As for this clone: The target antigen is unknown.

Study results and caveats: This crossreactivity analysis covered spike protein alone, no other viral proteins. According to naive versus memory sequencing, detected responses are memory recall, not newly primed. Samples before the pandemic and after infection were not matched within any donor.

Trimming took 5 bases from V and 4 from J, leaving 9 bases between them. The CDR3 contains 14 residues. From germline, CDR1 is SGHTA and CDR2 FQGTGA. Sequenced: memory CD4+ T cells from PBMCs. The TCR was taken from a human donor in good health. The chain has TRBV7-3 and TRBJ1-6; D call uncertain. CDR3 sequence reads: CASSPGEYNSPLHF. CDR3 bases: TGTGCCAGCAGCCCGGGCGAATATAATTCACCCCTCCACTTT.